Following are 25 T cell receptor beta chains from one sample sequenced in a study of T-cell reconstitution after alpha-beta-depleted transplantation in children. This sample's TCRbeta library carried unique molecular identifier barcodes. TCRdb used MiXCR to reprocess the PCR reads, holding one entry per CDR3 protein. The sample includes approximately 490,000 distinct CDR3 sequences, roughly a tenth of them seen just once. Sample: PBMCs, taken before TCRalphabeta/CD19-depleted stem cell transplant. The receptors originated from a child between 2 and 9 years old with inherited bone marrow failure, due to receive a stem cell transplant.

This clonotype was picked up many times. The chain uses TRBV18 and TRBJ2-7; D might be TRBD1 (6 bases). Germline V gene sequence: CDR1 KGHSH, CDR2 LQKENI. With 2 bases removed from V and 2 bases from J, the gap between germline ends came to 10 bases. The CDR3 sequence is 14 residues long. Written as DNA, the CDR3 is TGTGCCAGCTCACCATCGACAGGCACCTACGAGCAGTACTTC. Translating it yields CASSPSTGTYEQYF.

Turning to this clonotype: It may be a read error: a sequence one base away is much more abundant. V usage is TRBV12-3 or TRBV12-4 and J usage is TRBJ1-5; no clear D gene. This CDR3 comprises 16 residues. Trimming removed 2 bases from V and 4 bases from J, with 15 bases in between. In DNA form, the CDR3 reads TGTGCCAGCAGTTTACCAGATTGGGAGAGGAATCAGCCCCAGCATTTT. Amino acids: CASSLPDWERNQPQHF.

This clonotype has at least ten counts. The V call is TRBV5-1, the J call TRBJ2-1; tentatively, D is TRBD2 (6 bases). CDR1 and CDR2 (germline): SGHRS, YFSETQ. This CDR3 contains 13 residues. V was clipped by 4 bases and J by 5 bases, with 10 bases between them. DNA of the CDR3: TGCGCCAGCAGCACGGGACTTAACAATGAGCAGTTCTTC. Protein product: CASSTGLNNEQFF.

Ten or more counts support this clonotype. The chain employs TRBV10-2 and TRBJ2-7; 12 bases are a match to TRBD2. The CDR3 sequence is 17 residues long. With 2 bases clipped from V and 2 bases from J, the junction kept 7 bases outside the gene matches. CDR1 is WSHSY and CDR2 is SAAADI in the germline V gene. CDR3 protein: CASSEPQTSGSTYEQYF. CDR3 nucleotide sequence: TGCGCCAGCAGTGAGCCCCAGACTAGCGGGAGTACCTACGAGCAGTACTTC.

This clonotype was picked up many times. The chain couples TRBV7-8 to TRBJ2-7, with unresolved D. The V end lost 1 base, the J end lost 5 bases, and 6 bases lay between the germline ends. Germline CDR1 and CDR2: SGHVS and FQNEAQ. This CDR3 contains 12 residues. The CDR3 region has the DNA TGTGCCAGCAGCTTAGTGACCCACGAGCAGTACTTC. Its translation: CASSLVTHEQYF.

This clonotype was found many times. The chain has TRBV27 and TRBJ2-5; weak D call: TRBD1 (6 bases). The CDR3 totals 14 residues. Trimming shortened V by 9 bases and J by 5 bases, and 19 bases separated the two germline ends. Germline V gene data show CDR1 as MNHEY and CDR2 as SMNVEV (reference sequence). CDR3 in DNA: TGTGCCAGTTCTGGTGGCAGGGGCACCGAGACCCAGTACTTC. Translation gives CASSGGRGTETQYF.

This clonotype was seen a handful of times. The chain joins TRBV5-4 to TRBJ2-3, with 14 bases lining up with TRBD2. The germline gives CDR1 SGHNT, CDR2 YYREEE (reference sequence). CDR3 length: 17 amino acids. The V segment lost 3 bases and the J segment 4 bases; nucleotides outside the gene matches: 7. CDR3 loop: CASSSMTSGRAPDTQYF. The CDR3 DNA is TGTGCCAGCAGCTCCATGACTAGCGGGAGGGCCCCAGATACGCAGTATTTT. The full variable domain, its missing parts supplied by reference TRBV5-4 and TRBJ2-3, is ETGVTQSPTHLIKTRGQQVTLRCSSQSGHNTVSWYQQALGQGPQFIFQYYREEENGRGNFPPRFSGLQFPNYSSELNVNALELDDSALYLCASSSMTSGRAPDTQYFGPGTRLTVL.

This clonotype came up many times. DNA of the CDR3: TGTGCCAGCAGCTGGTTTACAGGCTCCTACGAGCAGTACTTC. It encodes CASSWFTGSYEQYF. The chain joins TRBV5-5 to TRBJ2-7; possibly TRBD1 for D (5 bases). This CDR3 has 14 residues. Trimming took off 3 bases at V and 0 bases at J, with 10 bases between the two ends. The germline V gene encodes CDR1 SGHKS and CDR2 YYEKEE (reference sequence).

This chain connects TRBV5-1 to TRBJ2-7; TRBD1 is a possible D gene (8 bases). The germline V and J ends were trimmed by 0 bases and 4 bases, with 20 bases remaining between them. CDR1 and CDR2 (germline): SGHRS, YFSETQ. This CDR3 has 17 amino acids. The DNA for the CDR3 is TGCGCCAGCAGCTTGGACGGGGGGACAGGTCCCCGGTACGAGCAGTACTTC. Amino acid sequence: CASSLDGGTGPRYEQYF.

This clonotype has at least ten counts. This sequence joins TRBV20-1 and TRBJ2-2, with TRBD2 as a possible D gene (5 bases). CDR1 and CDR2 (germline): DFQATT, SNEGSKA (reference sequence). The CDR3 length is 15 residues. Trimming took 0 bases from V and 3 from J, leaving 11 bases between them. The CDR3 protein is CSARDSGIDTGELFF. The CDR3, as DNA: TGCAGTGCTAGAGATTCGGGAATCGACACCGGGGAGCTGTTTTTT.

As concerns this clonotype: A read error may explain this, as a much larger clone is one base away. The chain uses TRBV12-3 or TRBV12-4 and TRBJ2-1, with 7 bases that match TRBD2. The CDR3 contains 15 residues. J gave up 6 bases and V 3 bases, and 8 bases lay outside the gene matches. CDR3 sequence reads: CASSFFREAPNEQFF. DNA of the CDR3: TGTGCCAGCAGTTTCTTTCGGGAGGCCCCCAATGAGCAGTTCTTC.

This clonotype was picked up many times. V is TRBV7-9 and J is TRBJ1-3; D unresolved. CDR3 length: 16 residues. Germline V CDR1 and CDR2: SEHNR, FQNEAQ (reference sequence). V dropped 3 bases and J dropped 0 bases, with 12 bases sitting between them. CDR3 sequence (DNA): TGTGCCAGCAGCTTTGGAACAGCGAGCTCTGGAAACACCATATATTTT. Translating it yields CASSFGTASSGNTIYF.

Many counts were recorded for this clonotype. The genes are TRBV5-6 and TRBJ2-1; 9 bases agree with TRBD1. J gave up 5 bases and V 4 bases, and 13 bases lay outside the gene matches. CDR1 is SGHDT and CDR2 is YYEEEE in the germline V gene. The CDR3 runs 17 residues. This CDR3 is CASSPRYRDRDHNEQFF. The CDR3 bases are TGTGCCAGCAGCCCGCGGTACCGGGACAGGGACCACAATGAGCAGTTCTTC.

V usage is TRBV7-2 and J usage is TRBJ2-1; 12 nucleotides match TRBD2. The CDR3 runs 15 residues. Looked up from germline, CDR1 is SGHTA and CDR2 is FQGNSA. V dropped 5 bases and J dropped 7; count of bases not matched to a gene: 6. The CDR3 region is CASSRSGTSGNEQFF. In DNA, the CDR3 is TGTGCCAGCAGCCGTTCCGGGACTAGCGGGAATGAGCAGTTCTTC.

This clonotype has more than one count but fewer than ten. This sequence joins TRBV27 and TRBJ1-2; 9 nucleotides agree with TRBD1. The germline V gene has CDR1 MNHEY and CDR2 SMNVEV (reference sequence). The trim removed 6 bases at V and 4 bases at J, leaving 6 bases unmatched. CDR3 size: 14 residues. The CDR3 protein is CASRGTGLGYGYTF. CDR3 DNA: TGTGCCAGCAGAGGGACAGGGCTAGGCTATGGCTACACCTTC.

The genes are TRBV10-3 and TRBJ2-3; D unresolved. From germline, CDR1 is ENHRY and CDR2 SYGVKD. The CDR3 is 13 residues long. Trimming left V 8 bases short and J 0 bases short, with 9 bases between. For the CDR3, the DNA is TGTGCCATCCGGGTCGGGAGCACAGATACGCAGTATTTT. This gives the protein CAIRVGSTDTQYF.

The V call is TRBV12-3 or TRBV12-4, the J call TRBJ1-2; the D is unclear. CDR3 length equals 14 residues. V lost 1 base to trimming and J lost 2 bases, with 8 bases between them. The CDR3 sequence is CASSLEIWNYGYTF. The CDR3 coding sequence is TGTGCCAGCAGTTTAGAGATTTGGAACTATGGCTACACCTTC.

This clonotype was picked up many times. V gene TRBV4-3 combines with J gene TRBJ1-1; TRBD1 is a possible D gene (6 bases). The CDR3 has 16 amino acids. The ends were cut back, 0 bases at V and 3 bases at J, with 14 bases in the middle. Germline V gene data show CDR1 as LGHNA and CDR2 as YSLEER. The CDR3 DNA is TGCGCCAGCAGCCAAGATCCGACACACAGGGACACTGAAGCTTTCTTT. As protein: CASSQDPTHRDTEAFF.

Only a few counts were recorded for this clonotype. The chain has TRBV24-1 and TRBJ1-1; TRBD1 matches at 11 bases. After removal of 4 bases from V and 0 bases from J, the junction contained 9 bases not matched to a gene. The germline gives CDR1 KGHDR, CDR2 SFDVKD. There are 18 residues in the CDR3. The CDR3 sequence is CATSDSGQGAGVNTEAFF. CDR3 sequence (DNA): TGTGCCACCAGTGACTCTGGACAGGGGGCTGGGGTGAACACTGAAGCTTTCTTT.

This clonotype was seen many times. This chain uses TRBV6-1 with TRBJ2-1; 9 bases are a match to TRBD2. This CDR3 comprises 15 residues. Germline trimming cut 6 bases from V and 0 bases from J; bases unmatched to any gene: 3. In germline, CDR1 is MNHNS, CDR2 SASEGT. The DNA of the CDR3 is TGTGCCAGCAGCCCTAGCGGGAACTCCTACAATGAGCAGTTCTTC. Translated: CASSPSGNSYNEQFF.

This clonotype was picked up many times. The DNA of the CDR3 is TGTGCCAGCAGCCGCCCAGCAGCAGGGGGCTTGGATACGCAGTATTTT. Protein product: CASSRPAAGGLDTQYF. This chain joins TRBV4-2 and TRBJ2-3; 8 nucleotides match TRBD1. This CDR3 comprises 16 residues. The V gene end was trimmed by 4 bases and the J gene end by 6 bases; junction bases not matched to a gene: 12. The V gene's germline CDR1 is LGHNA and CDR2 YNFKEQ.

Ten or more counts support this clonotype. The chain joins TRBV5-6 to TRBJ1-2; D unresolved. The length of the CDR3 is 14 residues. V was shortened by 2 bases and J by 4 bases, with 12 bases between the two germline ends. Germline values: CDR1 SGHDT, CDR2 YYEEEE. CDR3 nucleotides: TGTGCCAGCAGCTTATCCAGCCCAGTCTATGGCTACACCTTC. Translated: CASSLSSPVYGYTF.

This clonotype was counted ten times or more. The chain links TRBV28 to TRBJ1-2, with 8 positions matching TRBD1. The CDR3 runs 15 residues. CDR1 MDHEN and CDR2 SYDVKM come from the germline V gene. Trimming at V came to 4 bases and at J to 6 bases, leaving 10 bases not matched to a gene. The DNA of the CDR3 is TGTGCCAGCAGTTCATACCCGGGACAGGCACATGGCTACACCTTC. Residues: CASSSYPGQAHGYTF.

The chain employs TRBV11-2 and TRBJ2-7; D not resolved. Germline V gene lookup returns CDR1 SGHAT and CDR2 FQNNGV. The ends were cut back, 4 bases at V and 7 bases at J, with 5 bases in the middle. The CDR3 runs to 10 residues. CDR3 protein: CASSWGEQYF. The CDR3 nucleotides are TGTGCCAGCAGCTGGGGAGAGCAGTACTTC.

There are many counts of this clonotype. V usage is TRBV15 and J usage is TRBJ2-1, with 11 bases fitting TRBD2. Per the germline V gene, CDR1 is LNHNV and CDR2 is YYDKDF (reference sequence). With 1 base clipped from V and 6 bases from J, the junction kept 5 bases outside the gene matches. The CDR3 runs to 16 residues. CDR3 region: CATSRGIAGGVNEQFF. In DNA form, the CDR3 reads TGTGCCACCAGCAGAGGAATAGCGGGAGGGGTCAATGAGCAGTTCTTC.